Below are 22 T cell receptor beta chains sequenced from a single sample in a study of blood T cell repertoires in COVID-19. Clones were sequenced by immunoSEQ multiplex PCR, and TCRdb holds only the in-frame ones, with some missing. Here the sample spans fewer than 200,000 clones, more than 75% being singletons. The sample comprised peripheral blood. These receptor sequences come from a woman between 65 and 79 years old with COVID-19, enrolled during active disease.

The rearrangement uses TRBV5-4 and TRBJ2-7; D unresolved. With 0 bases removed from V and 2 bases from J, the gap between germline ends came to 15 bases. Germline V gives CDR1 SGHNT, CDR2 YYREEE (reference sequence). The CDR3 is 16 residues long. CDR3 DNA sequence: TGTGCCAGCAGCTTGGGGAACAGAATTGGAACCTACGAGCAGTACTTC. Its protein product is CASSLGNRIGTYEQYF.

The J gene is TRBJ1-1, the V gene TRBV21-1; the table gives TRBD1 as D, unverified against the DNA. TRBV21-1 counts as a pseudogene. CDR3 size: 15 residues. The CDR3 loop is CASSKGGGQFTEAFF. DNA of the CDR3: TGTGCCAGCAGCAAAGGAGGTGGACAGTTCACTGAAGCTTTCTTT.

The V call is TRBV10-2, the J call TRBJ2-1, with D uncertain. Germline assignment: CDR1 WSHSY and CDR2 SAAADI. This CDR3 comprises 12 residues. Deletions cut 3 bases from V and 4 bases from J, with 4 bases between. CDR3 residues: CASSDRYNEQFF. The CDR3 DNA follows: TGCGCCAGCAGTGACCGGTACAATGAGCAGTTCTTC.

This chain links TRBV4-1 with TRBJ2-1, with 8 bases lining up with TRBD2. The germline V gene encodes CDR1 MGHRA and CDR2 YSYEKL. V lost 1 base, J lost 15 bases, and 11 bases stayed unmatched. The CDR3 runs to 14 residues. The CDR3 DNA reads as TGCGCCAGCAGCCAAGTAGCACTAGCGGACGGGCGGTTCTTC. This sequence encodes CASSQVALADGRFF.

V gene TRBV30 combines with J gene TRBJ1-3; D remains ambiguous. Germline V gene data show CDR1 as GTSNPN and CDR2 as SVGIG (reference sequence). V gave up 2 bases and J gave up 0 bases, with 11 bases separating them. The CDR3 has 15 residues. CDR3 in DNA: TGTGCCTGGAGTTCTCTCCGCTACTCTGGAAACACCATATATTTT. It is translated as CAWSSLRYSGNTIYF.

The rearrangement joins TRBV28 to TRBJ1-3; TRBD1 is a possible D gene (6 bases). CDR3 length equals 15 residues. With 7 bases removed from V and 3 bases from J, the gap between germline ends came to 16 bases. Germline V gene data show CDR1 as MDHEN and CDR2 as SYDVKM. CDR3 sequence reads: CASTTSGVGGNTIYF. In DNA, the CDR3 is TGTGCCAGCACTACTTCAGGGGTCGGTGGAAACACCATATATTTT.

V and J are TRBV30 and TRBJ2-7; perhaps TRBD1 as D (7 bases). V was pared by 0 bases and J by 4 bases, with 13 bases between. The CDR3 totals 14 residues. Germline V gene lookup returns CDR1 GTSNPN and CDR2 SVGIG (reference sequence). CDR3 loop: CAWSVAGGWYEQYF. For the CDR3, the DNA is TGTGCCTGGAGTGTAGCAGGGGGGTGGTACGAGCAGTACTTC.

The CDR3 sequence is CASSLSQREDNEQFF. DNA for the CDR3: TGTGCCAGCAGCTTGTCTCAGCGGGAGGACAATGAGCAGTTCTTC. J is TRBJ2-1 and V is TRBV7-3; 9 bases align to TRBD2. J gave up 5 bases and V 3 bases, and 5 bases lay outside the gene matches. The germline V gene encodes CDR1 SGHTA and CDR2 FQGTGA. There are 15 residues in the CDR3.

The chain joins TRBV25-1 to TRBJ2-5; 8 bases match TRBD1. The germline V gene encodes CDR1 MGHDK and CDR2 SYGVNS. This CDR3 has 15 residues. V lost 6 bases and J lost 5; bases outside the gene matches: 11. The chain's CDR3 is CASSNSGGAWETQYF. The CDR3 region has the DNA TGTGCCAGCAGCAACTCAGGGGGCGCCTGGGAGACCCAGTACTTC.

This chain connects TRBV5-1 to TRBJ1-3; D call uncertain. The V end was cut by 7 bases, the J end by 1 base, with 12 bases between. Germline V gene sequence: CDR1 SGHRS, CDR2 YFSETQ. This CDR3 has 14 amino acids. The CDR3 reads CASGEESSGNTIYF. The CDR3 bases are TGCGCCAGCGGTGAAGAGAGTTCTGGAAACACCATATATTTT. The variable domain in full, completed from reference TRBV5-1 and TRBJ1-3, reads KAGVTQTPRYLIKTRGQQVTLSCSPISGHRSVSWYQQTPGQGLQFLFEYFSETQRNKGNFPGRFSGRQFSNSRSEMNVSTLELGDSALYLCASGEESSGNTIYFGEGSWLTVV.

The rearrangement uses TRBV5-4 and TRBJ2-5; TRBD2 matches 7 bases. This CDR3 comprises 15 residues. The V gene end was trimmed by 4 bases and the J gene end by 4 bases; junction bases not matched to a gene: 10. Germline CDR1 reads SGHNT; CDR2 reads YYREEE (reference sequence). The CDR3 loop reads CASSRGRGPPETQYF. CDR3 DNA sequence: TGTGCCAGCAGCCGAGGGAGGGGACCCCCAGAGACCCAGTACTTC.

As DNA, the CDR3 is TGTGCCAGCAGCTCCTCGAGCGGGACTGAAGCTTTCTTT. Translating it yields CASSSSSGTEAFF. This chain connects TRBV13 to TRBJ1-1, with D unresolved. V was shortened by 4 bases and J by 5 bases, with 11 bases between the two germline ends. The V gene's germline CDR1 is PRHDT and CDR2 FYEKMQ (reference sequence). The CDR3 totals 13 residues.

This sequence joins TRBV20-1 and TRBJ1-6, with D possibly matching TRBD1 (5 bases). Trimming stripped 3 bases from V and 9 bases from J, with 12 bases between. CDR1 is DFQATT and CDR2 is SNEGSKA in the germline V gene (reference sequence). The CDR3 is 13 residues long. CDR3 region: CSASVREGSPLHF. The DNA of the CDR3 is TGCAGTGCTAGTGTCAGGGAGGGTTCACCCCTCCACTTT.

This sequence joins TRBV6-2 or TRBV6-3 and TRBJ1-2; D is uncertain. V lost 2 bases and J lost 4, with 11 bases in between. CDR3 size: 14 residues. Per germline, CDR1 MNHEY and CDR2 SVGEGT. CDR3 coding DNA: TGTGCCAGCAGTTACGCGTCTCAAGCCTATGGCTACACCTTC. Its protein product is CASSYASQAYGYTF.

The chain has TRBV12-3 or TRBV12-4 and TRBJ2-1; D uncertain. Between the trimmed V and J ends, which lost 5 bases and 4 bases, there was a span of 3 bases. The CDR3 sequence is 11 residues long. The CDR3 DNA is TGTGCCAGCAGTCTATACAATGAGCAGTTCTTC. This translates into CASSLYNEQFF.

CDR3 bases: TGCGCCAGCAGCTTCAACCGGGACAGGACAACTAATGAAAAACTGTTTTTT. Amino acids: CASSFNRDRTTNEKLFF. The V gene is TRBV5-1, the J gene TRBJ1-4, with 8 bases fitting TRBD1. CDR3 length equals 17 residues. Germline assignment: CDR1 SGHRS and CDR2 YFSETQ. V trimming: 2 bases; J trimming: 0 bases; junction bases outside the gene matches: 6.

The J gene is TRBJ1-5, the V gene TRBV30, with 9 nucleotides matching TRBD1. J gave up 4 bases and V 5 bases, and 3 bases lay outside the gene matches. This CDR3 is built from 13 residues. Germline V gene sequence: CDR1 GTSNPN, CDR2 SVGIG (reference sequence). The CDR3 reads CAWGQGFNQPQHF. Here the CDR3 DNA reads TGTGCCTGGGGACAGGGGTTTAATCAGCCCCAGCATTTT.

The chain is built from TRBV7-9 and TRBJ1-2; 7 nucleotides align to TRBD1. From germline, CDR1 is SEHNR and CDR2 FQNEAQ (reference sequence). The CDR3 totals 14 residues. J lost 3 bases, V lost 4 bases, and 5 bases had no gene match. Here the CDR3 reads CASSSTGFYYGYTF. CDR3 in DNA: TGTGCCAGCAGCTCGACAGGGTTCTACTATGGCTACACCTTC.

The CDR3 protein is CASSPGRGQPQHF. For the CDR3, the DNA is TGTGCCAGCTCACCCGGAAGAGGTCAGCCCCAGCATTTT. J is TRBJ1-5 and V is TRBV18; D is uncertain. The V end lost 3 bases, the J end lost 6 bases, and 9 bases lay between the germline ends. Germline CDR1 KGHSH, CDR2 LQKENI. This CDR3 comprises 13 residues.

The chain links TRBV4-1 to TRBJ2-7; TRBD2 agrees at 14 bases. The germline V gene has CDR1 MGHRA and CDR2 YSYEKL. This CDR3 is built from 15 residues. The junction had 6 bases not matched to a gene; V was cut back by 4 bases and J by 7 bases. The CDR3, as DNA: TGCGCCAGCAGCCTTTCGACTAGCGGGAGGGTAGAGCAGTACTTC. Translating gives CASSLSTSGRVEQYF.

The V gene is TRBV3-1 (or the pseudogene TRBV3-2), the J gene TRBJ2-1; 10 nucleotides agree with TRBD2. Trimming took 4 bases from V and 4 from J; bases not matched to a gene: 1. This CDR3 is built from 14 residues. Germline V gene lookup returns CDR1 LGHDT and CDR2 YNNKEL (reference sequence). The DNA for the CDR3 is TGTGCCAGCAGCCCGACTAGCGGGTACAATGAGCAGTTCTTC. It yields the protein CASSPTSGYNEQFF.

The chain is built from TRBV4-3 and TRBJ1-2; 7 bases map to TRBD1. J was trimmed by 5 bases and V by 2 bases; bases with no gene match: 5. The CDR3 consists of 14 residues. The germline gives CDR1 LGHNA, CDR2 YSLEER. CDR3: CASSQQPGGYGYTF. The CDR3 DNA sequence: TGCGCCAGCAGCCAACAGCCAGGGGGATATGGCTACACCTTC.